This TCR beta chain was documented in a study of PD-1 blockade in classical Hodgkin lymphoma. Noted time point: newly diagnosed, previously untreated cHL patient sample. The CD4+ T cells used were purified from thawed PBMCs through magnetic negative selection. This CDR3 region has 15 residues. Per the germline V gene, CDR1 is MNHEY and CDR2 is SMNVEV (reference sequence). The germline V and J ends were trimmed by 5 bases and 9 bases, with 20 bases remaining between them. Here immunoSEQ multiplex PCR was the method, and the copy in TCRdb shows in-frame clones only, minus some. The sample holds roughly 15,000 clones; about 92% are singletons and the top ten take 0.4% to 0.55%.

The specimen sequenced was CD4+ T cells from blood. This TCR was sampled from a human donor with classical Hodgkin lymphoma. The J gene is TRBJ1-5, the V gene TRBV27, with D tentatively TRBD1 (5 bases). The CDR3 region has the DNA TGTGCCAGCAGTCGCCCGGGACGGGGTCTTATGCCCCAGCATTTT. This codes for CASSRPGRGLMPQHF.